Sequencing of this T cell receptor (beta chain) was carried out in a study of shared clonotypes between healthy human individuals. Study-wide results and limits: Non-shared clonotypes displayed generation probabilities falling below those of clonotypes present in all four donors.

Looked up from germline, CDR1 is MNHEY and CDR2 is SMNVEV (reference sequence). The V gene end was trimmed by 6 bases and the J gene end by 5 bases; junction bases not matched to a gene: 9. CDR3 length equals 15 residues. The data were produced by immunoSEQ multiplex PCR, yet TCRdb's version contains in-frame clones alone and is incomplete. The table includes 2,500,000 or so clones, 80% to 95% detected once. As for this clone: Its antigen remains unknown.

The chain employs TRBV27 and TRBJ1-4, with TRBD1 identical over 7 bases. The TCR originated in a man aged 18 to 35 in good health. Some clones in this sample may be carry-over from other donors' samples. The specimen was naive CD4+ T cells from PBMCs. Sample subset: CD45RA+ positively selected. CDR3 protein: CASSPRTGPNEKLFF. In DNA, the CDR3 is TGTGCCAGCAGCCCCCGGACAGGACCGAATGAAAAACTGTTTTTT.